The 26 T cell receptor beta chains below were found in one sample sequenced in a study of T-cell memory formation after mild COVID-19. MiXCR, run by TCRdb on the 5' RACE reads, gives a single entry per CDR3 protein. This sample carries 170,000 or so distinct CDR3 sequences, 31% of them seen once, and the ten largest clones take around 13%. Sample: PBMCs or a T cell subset sorted from them (not recorded which). Receptor source: an adult woman who had mild COVID-19 (a few samples of this study predate the infection). Cell type and time point are not known.

There are a few counts of this clonotype. This chain connects TRBV12-3 or TRBV12-4 to TRBJ1-5, with D tentatively TRBD1 (5 bases). The length of the CDR3 is 14 residues. Trimming took 4 bases from V and 7 from J, leaving 14 bases between them. The CDR3 loop is CASSYIGGGQPQHF. In DNA, the CDR3 is TGTGCCAGCAGTTACATTGGGGGGGGACAGCCCCAGCATTTT.

This chain links TRBV7-6 with TRBJ1-3, with D uncertain. The ends were cut back, 1 base at V and 0 bases at J, with 7 bases in the middle. CDR1 SGHVS and CDR2 FNYEAQ come from the germline V gene. The CDR3 has 15 amino acids. CDR3 amino acids: CASSLGDSSGNTIYF. Written as DNA, the CDR3 is TGTGCCAGCAGCTTAGGAGACTCCTCTGGAAACACCATATATTTT.

The V and J genes are TRBV24-1 and TRBJ2-1; D uncertain. This CDR3 is built from 14 residues. The germline V gene encodes CDR1 KGHDR and CDR2 SFDVKD. Trimming removed 2 bases from V and 3 bases from J, with 7 bases in between. The CDR3 sequence: CATSDYRDYNEQFF. The CDR3, as DNA: TGTGCCACCAGTGATTACAGAGACTACAATGAGCAGTTCTTC.

The chain uses TRBV7-9 and TRBJ2-7; 10 bases match TRBD1. Looked up from germline, CDR1 is SEHNR and CDR2 is FQNEAQ (reference sequence). The junction had 1 base not matched to a gene; V was cut back by 6 bases and J by 5 bases. This CDR3 is built from 12 residues. Here the CDR3 reads CASRDRGDEQYF. The DNA for the CDR3 is TGTGCCAGCAGGGACAGGGGGGACGAGCAGTACTTC.

J is TRBJ2-1 and V is TRBV7-2, with unresolved D. The germline gives CDR1 SGHTA, CDR2 FQGNSA. The V and J ends lost 6 bases and 5 bases respectively, with 11 bases between them. The CDR3 is made up of 13 amino acids. The CDR3 bases are TGTGCCAGCAGATTAAACCTGGACAATGAGCAGTTCTTC. The encoded protein is CASRLNLDNEQFF.

This clonotype showed up just a few times. The rearrangement links TRBV20-1 to TRBJ1-2; D call uncertain. Between the trimmed V and J ends, which lost 7 bases and 6 bases, there was a span of 3 bases. This CDR3 has 8 amino acids. The V gene's germline CDR1 is DFQATT and CDR2 SNEGSKA (reference sequence). In DNA, the CDR3 is TGCAGTGGGAATGGCTACACCTTC. It specifies CSGNGYTF.

The chain couples TRBV7-9 to TRBJ2-2, with unresolved D. Germline-derived CDR1 and CDR2 are SEHNR and FQNEAQ (reference sequence). The CDR3 covers 13 residues. Trimming took off 7 bases at V and 6 bases at J, with 12 bases between the two ends. The CDR3 nucleotides are TGTGCCAGCACCCAGAACATAGCCGGGGAGCTGTTTTTT. Its protein is CASTQNIAGELFF.

In this sample, this clonotype turned up a few times. The chain employs TRBV7-6 and TRBJ1-3, with 8 bases matching TRBD1. There are 15 residues in the CDR3. Germline-derived CDR1 and CDR2 are SGHVS and FNYEAQ. V was clipped by 4 bases and J by 4 bases; unmatched bases: 6. CDR3 sequence reads: CASSSDRVPGNTIYF. CDR3 nucleotides: TGTGCCAGCAGCTCGGACAGGGTACCGGGAAACACCATATATTTT.

This clonotype was counted only a few times. CDR3 sequence (DNA): TGTGCCAGCAGCTTAAAATCTACAGGCCAAGGGCCAAATTATAGCAATCAGCCCCAGCATTTT. Protein: CASSLKSTGQGPNYSNQPQHF. The J gene is TRBJ1-5, the V gene TRBV7-3, with D tentatively TRBD1 (5 bases). Trimming removed 1 base at V and 0 bases at J, with 25 bases between. Germline CDR1 reads SGHTA; CDR2 reads FQGTGA. The CDR3 consists of 21 residues.

The V call is TRBV4-1, the J call TRBJ1-4; no definite D call. The CDR3 spans 17 residues. Germline V gene lookup returns CDR1 MGHRA and CDR2 YSYEKL. Trimming took 1 base from V and 0 from J, leaving 12 bases between them. The CDR3 DNA reads TGCGCCAGCAGCCAAGCTGAGGGTGGTGCAACTAATGAAAAACTGTTTTTT. Translation gives CASSQAEGGATNEKLFF.

This clonotype has just a few counts. The J gene is TRBJ2-1, the V gene TRBV9, with TRBD2 matching over 8 bases. The CDR3 contains 13 residues. J lost 3 bases, V lost 7 bases, and 3 bases had no gene match. Germline V gives CDR1 SGDLS, CDR2 YYNGEE. CDR3 bases: TGTGCCAGCGGTACTAGCGGCTACAATGAGCAGTTCTTC. Translated: CASGTSGYNEQFF.

A few counts support this clonotype. The V call is TRBV5-4, the J call TRBJ2-2, with TRBD1 as a possible D gene (5 bases). The ends were cut back, 0 bases at V and 6 bases at J, with 15 bases in the middle. This CDR3 comprises 16 residues. Per the germline V gene, CDR1 is SGHNT and CDR2 is YYREEE (reference sequence). The CDR3 loop reads CASSLGGASLAGELFF. In DNA form, the CDR3 reads TGTGCCAGCAGCTTGGGGGGCGCAAGTCTTGCCGGGGAGCTGTTTTTT.

Details on this clonotype: The junction departs from germline at one end; a sequencing error may be responsible. V is TRBV20-1 and J is TRBJ2-3, with TRBD2 as a possible D gene (6 bases). CDR3 length: 13 amino acids. Germline V CDR1 and CDR2: DFQATT, SNEGSKA (reference sequence). The CDR3 sequence: CSARSSPGDTLYF. CDR3 nucleotide sequence: TGCAGTGCTAGATCTAGCCCGGGAGATACGCTGTATTTT.

This clonotype was recorded only once. J is TRBJ1-6 and V is TRBV7-9, with D maybe TRBD1 (5 bases). V lost 6 bases and J lost 3, with 12 bases in between. This CDR3 is built from 15 residues. Germline CDR1 SEHNR, CDR2 FQNEAQ (reference sequence). Here the CDR3 reads CASSLEGNYNSPLHF. The CDR3 DNA reads as TGTGCCAGCAGTCTAGAGGGGAACTATAATTCACCCCTCCACTTT.

The chain uses TRBV12-3 or TRBV12-4 and TRBJ1-5; D gene ambiguous. Trimming pared 5 bases from V and 4 bases from J, leaving 6 bases between. The CDR3 is 12 amino acids. The CDR3 nucleotides are TGTGCCAGCAGTCACATGAATCAGCCCCAGCATTTT. Its protein is CASSHMNQPQHF.

This clonotype appeared a few times. The rearrangement links TRBV18 to TRBJ1-1, with TRBD1 matching 7 bases. V shed 1 base and J 4 bases; nucleotides not matched to a gene: 6. The CDR3 length is 15 residues. Germline-derived CDR1 and CDR2 are KGHSH and LQKENI. The CDR3 region is CASSPLTGESTEAFF. The CDR3 nucleotides read TGTGCCAGCTCACCACTCACAGGGGAGTCCACTGAAGCTTTCTTT.

This clonotype occurred a few times. This chain connects TRBV6-6 to TRBJ1-5, with a tentative D call TRBD1 (6 bases). The CDR3 sequence is 13 residues long. Trimming cost V 8 bases and J 5 bases, with 13 bases left between them. Germline CDR1 reads MNHNY; CDR2 reads SVGAGI (reference sequence). This chain's CDR3 is CASDPTGHQPQHF. DNA for the CDR3: TGTGCCAGCGACCCAACAGGGCATCAGCCCCAGCATTTT.

This rearrangement joins TRBV20-1 to TRBJ2-2, with 12 positions matching TRBD2. V was pared by 5 bases and J by 7 bases, with 2 bases of the junction left unmatched. Germline CDR1 DFQATT, CDR2 SNEGSKA (reference sequence). The CDR3 is 13 amino acids. CDR3 amino acids: CSAGGLAGGELFF. The DNA of the CDR3 is TGCAGTGCTGGGGGACTAGCGGGCGGGGAGCTGTTTTTT.

There are a few counts of this clonotype. The chain is built from TRBV2 and TRBJ1-5; TRBD1 might be the D (5 bases). Germline-derived CDR1 and CDR2 are SNHLY and FYNNEI. The CDR3 sequence is 14 residues long. The V and J ends lost 2 bases and 6 bases respectively, with 11 bases between them. This chain's CDR3 is CASSEWGTGQPQHF. The DNA for the CDR3 is TGTGCCAGCAGTGAATGGGGGACGGGTCAGCCCCAGCATTTT.

The chain links TRBV7-9 to TRBJ2-7, with D possibly TRBD2 on 6 matching bases. The length of the CDR3 is 16 residues. The V end lost 5 bases, the J end lost 3 bases, and 20 bases lay between the germline ends. Germline loops: CDR1 SEHNR, CDR2 FQNEAQ (reference sequence). CDR3 protein: CASSARDGGRFYEQYF. The CDR3 region has the DNA TGTGCCAGCAGCGCCCGGGATGGGGGGAGGTTCTACGAGCAGTACTTC. Supplemented by reference TRBV7-9 and TRBJ2-7, the full variable domain reads DTGVSQNPRHKITKRGQNVTFRCDPISEHNRLYWYRQTLGQGPEFLTYFQNEAQLEKSRLLSDRFSAERPKGSFSTLEIQRTEQGDSAMYLCASSARDGGRFYEQYFGPGTRLTVT.

The rearrangement joins TRBV4-2 to TRBJ2-3; D may be TRBD2 (6 bases). The CDR3 extends over 18 amino acids. V lost 0 bases and J lost 6, with 22 bases in between. Germline CDR1 LGHNA, CDR2 YNFKEQ. The CDR3 DNA reads as TGTGCCAGCAGCCAAGAGGGGGAGGAAATACTAGTCGGCGATACGCAGTATTTT. Translation: CASSQEGEEILVGDTQYF.

The chain combines TRBV11-2 with TRBJ2-3, with D perhaps being TRBD1 or TRBD2 (5 bases each). The CDR3 contains 17 residues. The V end was cut by 0 bases, the J end by 5 bases, with 18 bases between. Germline CDR1 SGHAT, CDR2 FQNNGV. In nucleotides, the CDR3 is TGTGCCAGCAGCTTAGATCTGTGGGGGTCGAATCTAGATACGCAGTATTTT. It specifies CASSLDLWGSNLDTQYF.

This clonotype has a handful of counts. This sequence joins TRBV3-1 and TRBJ2-2, with 9 nucleotides matching TRBD2. With 3 bases clipped from V and 4 bases from J, the junction kept 3 bases outside the gene matches. Germline V CDR1 and CDR2: LGHDT, YNNKEL (reference sequence). The CDR3 totals 15 residues. The CDR3 reads CASSHLAGITGELFF. The CDR3 DNA reads as TGTGCCAGCAGCCACCTAGCGGGAATCACCGGGGAGCTGTTTTTT.

This rearrangement joins TRBV20-1 to TRBJ2-7, with unresolved D. The length of the CDR3 is 14 residues. The germline V and J ends were trimmed by 3 bases and 0 bases, with 12 bases remaining between them. Germline V gene sequence: CDR1 DFQATT, CDR2 SNEGSKA (reference sequence). CDR3: CSASRHPGSYEQYF. CDR3 nucleotides: TGCAGTGCTAGCCGACACCCTGGCTCCTACGAGCAGTACTTC.

This sequence joins TRBV12-3 or TRBV12-4 and TRBJ2-3; a weak D match, TRBD2 (6 bases). The CDR3 extends over 14 amino acids. V was trimmed by 6 bases and J by 2 bases, leaving 12 bases between them. CDR3 sequence: CASSGGALTDTQYF. The CDR3 coding sequence is TGTGCCAGCAGCGGCGGGGCCCTCACAGATACGCAGTATTTT.

This chain connects TRBV30 to TRBJ2-1; 9 bases line up with TRBD2. Germline V gene lookup returns CDR1 GTSNPN and CDR2 SVGIG (reference sequence). The CDR3 is 14 amino acids. The V segment lost 0 bases and the J segment 4 bases; nucleotides outside the gene matches: 1. The chain's CDR3 is CAWSVAGGYNEQFF. CDR3 bases: TGTGCCTGGAGTGTAGCGGGGGGTTACAATGAGCAGTTCTTC.